This entry describes one T cell receptor (beta chain). Clones were read by immunoSEQ multiplex PCR, and TCRdb kept only the in-frame ones, dropping some. Of about 130,000 clones in the sample, roughly 80% were seen once. Indicated time point: pretreatment peripheral blood. Patients had locally advanced or metastatic urothelial carcinoma. This CDR3 is built from 17 residues. V lost 6 bases, J lost 1 base, and 6 bases stayed unmatched. From germline, CDR1 is LNHDA and CDR2 SQIVND (reference sequence). The source of the sample is a study of PD-L1 blockade in urothelial cancer. Across the study: Administration of atezolizumab to patients began in the mid-2010s, at 1,200 mg intravenously every 3 weeks.

This clonotype was sampled from a man in his fifties with urothelial cancer. The chain carries TRBV19 and TRBJ2-1, with 13 bases matching TRBD2. Sequenced here: PBMCs, sampled around atezolizumab (anti-PD-L1) treatment. The chain's CDR3 is CASRRTSGSRSYNEQFF. The CDR3 nucleotides read TGTGCCAGTAGAAGGACTAGCGGGAGTCGATCCTACAATGAGCAGTTCTTC.